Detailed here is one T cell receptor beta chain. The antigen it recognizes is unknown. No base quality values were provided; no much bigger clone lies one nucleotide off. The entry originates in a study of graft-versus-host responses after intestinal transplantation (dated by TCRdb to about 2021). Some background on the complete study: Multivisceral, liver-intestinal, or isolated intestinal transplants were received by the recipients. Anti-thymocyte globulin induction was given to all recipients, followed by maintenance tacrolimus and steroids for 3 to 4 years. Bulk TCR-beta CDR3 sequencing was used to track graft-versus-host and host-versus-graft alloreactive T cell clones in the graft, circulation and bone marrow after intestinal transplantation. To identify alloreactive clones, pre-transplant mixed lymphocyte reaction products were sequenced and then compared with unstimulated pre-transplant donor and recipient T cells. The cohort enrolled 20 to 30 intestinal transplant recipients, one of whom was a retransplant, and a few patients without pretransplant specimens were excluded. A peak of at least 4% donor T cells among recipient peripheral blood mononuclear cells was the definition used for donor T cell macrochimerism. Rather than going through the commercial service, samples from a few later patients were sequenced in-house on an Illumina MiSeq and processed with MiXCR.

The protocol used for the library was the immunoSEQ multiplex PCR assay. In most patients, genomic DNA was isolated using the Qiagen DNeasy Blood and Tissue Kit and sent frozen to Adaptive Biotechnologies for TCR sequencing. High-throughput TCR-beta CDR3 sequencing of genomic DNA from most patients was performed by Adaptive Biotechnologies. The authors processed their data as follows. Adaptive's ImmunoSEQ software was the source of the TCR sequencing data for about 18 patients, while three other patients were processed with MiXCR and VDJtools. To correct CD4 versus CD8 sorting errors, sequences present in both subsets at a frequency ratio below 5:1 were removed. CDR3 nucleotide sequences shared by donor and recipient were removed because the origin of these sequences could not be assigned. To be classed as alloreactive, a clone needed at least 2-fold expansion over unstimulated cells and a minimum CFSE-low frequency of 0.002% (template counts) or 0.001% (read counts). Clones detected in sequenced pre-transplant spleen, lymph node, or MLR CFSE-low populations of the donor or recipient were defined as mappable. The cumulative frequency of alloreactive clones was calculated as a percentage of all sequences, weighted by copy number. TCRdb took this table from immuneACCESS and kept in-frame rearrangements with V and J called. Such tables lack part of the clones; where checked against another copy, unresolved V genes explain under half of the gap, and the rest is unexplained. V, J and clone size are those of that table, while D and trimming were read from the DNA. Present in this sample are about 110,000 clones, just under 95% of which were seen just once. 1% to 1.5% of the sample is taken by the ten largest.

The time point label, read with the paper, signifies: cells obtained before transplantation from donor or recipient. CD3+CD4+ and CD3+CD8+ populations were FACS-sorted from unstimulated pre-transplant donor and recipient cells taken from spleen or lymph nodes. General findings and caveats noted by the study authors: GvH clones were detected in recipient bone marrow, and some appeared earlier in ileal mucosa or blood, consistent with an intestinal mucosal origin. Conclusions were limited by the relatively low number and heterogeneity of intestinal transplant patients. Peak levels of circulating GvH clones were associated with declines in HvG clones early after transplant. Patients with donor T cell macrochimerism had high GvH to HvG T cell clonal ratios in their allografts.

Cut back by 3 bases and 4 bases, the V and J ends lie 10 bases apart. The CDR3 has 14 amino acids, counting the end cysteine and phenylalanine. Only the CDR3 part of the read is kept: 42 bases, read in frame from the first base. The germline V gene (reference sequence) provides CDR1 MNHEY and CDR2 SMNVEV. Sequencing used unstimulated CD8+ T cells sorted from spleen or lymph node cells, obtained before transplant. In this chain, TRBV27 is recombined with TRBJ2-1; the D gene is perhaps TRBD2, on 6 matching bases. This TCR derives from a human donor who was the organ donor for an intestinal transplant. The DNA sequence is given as TGTGCCAGCAGTTTCGGGAGTACGTACAATGAGCAGTTCTTC. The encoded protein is CASSFGSTYNEQFF.